Below, 19 T cell receptor beta chains from the same sample are listed, as sequenced in a study of blood T cell repertoires in COVID-19. The repertoire was sequenced with immunoSEQ multiplex PCR; TCRdb's copy has only in-frame clones and lacks some. The sample lists 150,000 or so clones; roughly 90% were seen once. Specimen: PBMCs or T cells enriched from blood (not recorded which). The receptors were sampled from a woman aged 25 to 45 with acute COVID-19.

The chain links TRBV10-3 to TRBJ1-6; no firm D call. This CDR3 region has 14 residues. In germline, CDR1 is ENHRY, CDR2 SYGVKD. V shed 3 bases and J shed 6 bases, with 9 bases lying between them. The CDR3 DNA follows: TGTGCCATCAGTGACCCGGGAGTTAATTCACCCCTCCACTTT. This encodes CAISDPGVNSPLHF.

This clone was recorded only once. The genes are TRBV28 and TRBJ2-3, with D possibly matching TRBD2 (5 bases). Germline V gives CDR1 MDHEN, CDR2 SYDVKM. The V end lost 6 bases, the J end lost 11 bases, and 9 bases lay between the germline ends. The CDR3 consists of 10 residues. The CDR3 protein is CASRREMQYF. The CDR3 region has the DNA TGTGCCAGCAGACGGGAAATGCAGTATTTT.

This chain links TRBV28 with TRBJ1-2, with D possibly TRBD1 on 5 matching bases. Trimming removed 3 bases from V and 7 bases from J, with 15 bases in between. The CDR3 totals 14 residues. Germline loops: CDR1 MDHEN, CDR2 SYDVKM. The CDR3 spells CASSFFQGSGGYTF. CDR3 sequence (DNA): TGTGCCAGCAGTTTTTTTCAGGGAAGTGGTGGCTACACCTTC.

The rearrangement uses TRBV7-2 and TRBJ1-1, with 8 bases aligning to TRBD1. Germline CDR1 reads SGHTA; CDR2 reads FQGNSA. V dropped 2 bases and J dropped 3; count of bases not matched to a gene: 5. This CDR3 is built from 15 residues. The CDR3 reads CASSLPTGEDTEAFF. The CDR3 DNA reads as TGTGCCAGCAGCTTACCGACAGGGGAGGACACTGAAGCTTTCTTT.

The chain has TRBV7-9 and TRBJ1-4; 8 nucleotides match TRBD1. Germline values: CDR1 SEHNR, CDR2 FQNEAQ (reference sequence). The V segment lost 0 bases and the J segment 4 bases; nucleotides outside the gene matches: 4. CDR3 length: 16 residues. CDR3 amino acids: CASSLARGQGNEKLFF. The CDR3 DNA reads as TGTGCCAGCAGCTTAGCCAGGGGGCAGGGTAATGAAAAACTGTTTTTT.

This sequence joins TRBV6-2 or TRBV6-3 and TRBJ2-7; possibly TRBD1 for D (6 bases). This CDR3 has 17 amino acids. The V gene's germline CDR1 is MNHEY and CDR2 SVGEGT. V gave up 4 bases and J gave up 2 bases, with 21 bases separating them. In nucleotides, the CDR3 is TGTGCCAGCAGTTCCCAGGGGTACAAACAGGGCACCTACGAGCAGTACTTC. It codes for CASSSQGYKQGTYEQYF.

CDR3 protein: CAISAQALMNTEAFF. Here the CDR3 DNA reads TGTGCCATCAGTGCCCAAGCCCTCATGAACACTGAAGCTTTCTTT. The V gene is TRBV10-3, the J gene TRBJ1-1; no clear D. V gave up 4 bases and J gave up 0 bases, with 12 bases separating them. CDR3 length equals 15 residues. Germline V gene lookup returns CDR1 ENHRY and CDR2 SYGVKD.

The rearrangement uses TRBV28 and TRBJ1-1; 8 bases align to TRBD1. The CDR3 contains 14 residues. Germline V gene data show CDR1 as MDHEN and CDR2 as SYDVKM. J gave up 6 bases and V 8 bases, and 11 bases lay outside the gene matches. The CDR3 protein is CASVTPGGAAEAFF. Written as DNA, the CDR3 is TGTGCCAGCGTAACTCCAGGGGGCGCGGCTGAAGCTTTCTTT.

This clone was recorded a few times. One end of the junction is discordant with germline, which a read error may explain. The chain joins TRBV6-2 or TRBV6-3 to TRBJ2-4; 10 bases are a match to TRBD1. Germline values: CDR1 MNHEY, CDR2 SVGEGT. The CDR3 loop spans 14 amino acids. CDR3 sequence reads: CASSPGTGELTGVF. CDR3 nucleotide sequence: TGTGCCAGCAGTCCCGGGACAGGGGAGTTGACGGGGGTCTTC.

The chain combines TRBV28 with TRBJ1-2; D is possibly TRBD1 (6 bases). CDR1 is MDHEN and CDR2 is SYDVKM in the germline V gene. The CDR3 has 15 amino acids. V lost 2 bases and J 5 bases, leaving 15 bases between the germline ends. The CDR3 coding sequence is TGTGCCAGCAGTTTAGGGGGCCCAGGATTTTATGGCTACACCTTC. This encodes CASSLGGPGFYGYTF.

This clone was observed once. The chain combines TRBV4-3 with TRBJ1-2; D gene uncertain. The CDR3 is made up of 15 amino acids. Trimming removed 1 base from V and 1 base from J, with 10 bases in between. CDR1 is LGHNA and CDR2 is YSLEER in the germline V gene. The CDR3, as DNA: TGCGCCAGCAGCCAAGGGTCAAGCTTTAACTATGGCTACACCTTC. Encoded protein: CASSQGSSFNYGYTF.

This clone was seen more than once but under ten times. The chain is built from TRBV7-2 and TRBJ2-7, with 11 bases matching TRBD2. The germline V gene has CDR1 SGHTA and CDR2 FQGNSA. The CDR3 is 19 residues long. With V trimmed by 6 bases and J by 2 bases, 18 bases remained unmatched. DNA for the CDR3: TGTGCCAGCAGGCTAGTGGGGGGTACTAGCGGGAGTAGTACCTACGAGCAGTACTTC. It yields the protein CASRLVGGTSGSSTYEQYF.

The rearrangement joins TRBV27 to TRBJ1-4; 11 positions agree with TRBD1. V shed 5 bases, J shed 5 bases, and the junction held 7 bases outside the gene matches. The CDR3 length is 16 residues. From germline, CDR1 is MNHEY and CDR2 SMNVEV (reference sequence). The CDR3 DNA sequence: TGTGCCAGCAGTCCCGGGACAGGGGGGTTAAATGAAAAACTGTTTTTT. This translates into CASSPGTGGLNEKLFF.

The chain has TRBV5-1 and TRBJ2-7, with 14 bases that match TRBD2. Per germline, CDR1 SGHRS and CDR2 YFSETQ. V dropped 4 bases and J dropped 3; count of bases not matched to a gene: 3. The CDR3 is made up of 15 amino acids. CDR3 in amino acids: CASSAGTSGSYEQYF. The CDR3 nucleotides read TGCGCCAGCAGCGCCGGGACTAGCGGGAGCTACGAGCAGTACTTC.

This chain connects TRBV18 to TRBJ2-7; D is perhaps TRBD1 (6 bases). CDR1 is KGHSH, CDR2 LQKENI, per germline. Trimming stripped 4 bases from V and 4 bases from J, with 17 bases between. This CDR3 comprises 15 residues. CDR3 nucleotide sequence: TGTGCCAGCTCACTTAACAGGGTCGGGGATTACGAGCAGTACTTC. Translating it yields CASSLNRVGDYEQYF.

The chain has TRBV28 and TRBJ1-1; D perhaps matches TRBD1 (6 bases). Trimming removed 1 base at V and 0 bases at J, with 15 bases between. There are 17 residues in the CDR3. Per the germline V gene, CDR1 is MDHEN and CDR2 is SYDVKM. For the CDR3, the DNA is TGTGCCAGCAGTTTATTTAGGGGGACCGGAATGAACACTGAAGCTTTCTTT. Translating it yields CASSLFRGTGMNTEAFF.

The sample holds a few counts of this clone. The chain uses TRBV3-1 (or the pseudogene TRBV3-2) and TRBJ1-3, with no clear D. Per germline, CDR1 LGHDT and CDR2 YNNKEL (reference sequence). This CDR3 contains 17 residues. Trimming took 0 bases from V and 0 from J, leaving 12 bases between them. The CDR3 is CASSQDLNTYSGNTIYF. The CDR3 DNA follows: TGTGCCAGCAGCCAAGATCTCAACACATACTCTGGAAACACCATATATTTT.

This chain uses TRBV12-3 or TRBV12-4 with TRBJ1-1; 7 bases map to TRBD1. With V trimmed by 6 bases and J by 7 bases, 8 bases remained unmatched. This CDR3 has 13 residues. This chain's CDR3 is CASSLGQTFEAFF. In DNA form, the CDR3 reads TGTGCCAGCAGCCTGGGACAGACCTTTGAAGCTTTCTTT.

CDR3 protein: CASSFLTGNYGYTF. The CDR3 nucleotides read TGTGCCAGCAGTTTCCTGACAGGGAACTATGGCTACACCTTC. This sequence joins TRBV27 and TRBJ1-2; 7 nucleotides match TRBD1. Germline lookup yields CDR1 MNHEY and CDR2 SMNVEV (reference sequence). The V and J ends lost 3 bases and 2 bases, in that order; junction bases with no gene match: 3. This CDR3 has 14 amino acids.